These 32 T cell receptor beta chains were all obtained from the same sample, sequenced in a study of blood T cell repertoires in COVID-19 (dated by TCRdb to the early 2020s). Library method: the immunoSEQ multiplex PCR assay. Entries here come from immuneACCESS through TCRdb and include only in-frame sequences with V and J called. Some clones fail to appear in such tables; in the studies checked, an unresolved V gene covers under half of the shortfall, and the cause of the remainder is unknown. The sample table lists about 160,000 clones, more than 85% of them with a count of one. The leading ten clones occupy about 6.5% of the sample. Sequencing was done on a sample of PBMCs or T cells enriched from blood (not recorded which). The receptor set was obtained from a woman between 45 and 60 years old who had recovered from COVID-19.

The chain carries TRBV11-1 and TRBJ2-7; D gene uncertain. Germline-derived CDR1 and CDR2 are SGHAT and FQDESV (reference sequence). V lost 1 base to trimming and J lost 1 base, with 8 bases between them. The CDR3 is 14 amino acids. The CDR3 nucleotides read TGTGCCAGCAGCTTAGGGGCGACATCCTACGAGCAGTACTTC. Translating gives CASSLGATSYEQYF.

The chain uses TRBV10-3 and TRBJ2-1, with 7 bases identical to TRBD1. Losses at the gene ends were 7 bases for V and 6 bases for J; bases not matched to a gene: 27. Germline loops: CDR1 ENHRY, CDR2 SYGVKD. The CDR3 has 20 amino acids. CDR3: CAINGQGDSAARGAFNEQFF. The CDR3 bases are TGTGCCATCAACGGTCAGGGGGATTCGGCCGCTAGAGGTGCCTTCAATGAGCAGTTCTTC.

This clone was detected once. V and J are TRBV27 and TRBJ1-2, with 7 bases matching TRBD1. This CDR3 comprises 13 residues. The germline V gene encodes CDR1 MNHEY and CDR2 SMNVEV (reference sequence). Trimming took 5 bases from V and 8 from J; bases not matched to a gene: 8. The CDR3 loop reads CASSPTTGQGYTF. CDR3 in DNA: TGTGCCAGCAGTCCCACGACAGGGCAGGGCTACACCTTC.

The gene calls are TRBV24-1 and TRBJ2-1, with 9 bases fitting TRBD1. The CDR3 is made up of 21 amino acids. The J segment lost 0 bases and the V segment lost 2 bases, leaving 16 bases of the junction unmatched. Per the germline V gene, CDR1 is KGHDR and CDR2 is SFDVKD. For the CDR3, the DNA is TGTGCCACCAGTGATTCCCGGGGGACAGGGCCCTTCGCCCTCTCCTACAATGAGCAGTTCTTC. Translation gives CATSDSRGTGPFALSYNEQFF.

V gene TRBV5-6 combines with J gene TRBJ2-1; D unresolved. The CDR3 sequence is 13 residues long. Germline V CDR1 and CDR2: SGHDT, YYEEEE. Deletions cut 0 bases from V and 7 bases from J, with 8 bases between. CDR3 loop: CASSLGHENEQFF. The CDR3 coding sequence is TGTGCCAGCAGCTTGGGACACGAGAATGAGCAGTTCTTC.

The chain is built from TRBV29-1 and TRBJ1-2; 12 bases agree with TRBD1. The CDR3 covers 15 residues. The germline CDR1 and CDR2 sequences are SQVTM and ANQGSEA. After removal of 6 bases from V and 11 bases from J, the junction contained 16 bases not matched to a gene. CDR3: CSVAGTGGAYLRYTF. The CDR3 region has the DNA TGCAGCGTCGCCGGGACAGGGGGCGCTTACCTACGTTACACCTTC.

This clone was counted once. The chain links TRBV19 to TRBJ2-7; 10 positions agree with TRBD1. This CDR3 spans 16 amino acids. J lost 2 bases, V lost 1 base, and 5 bases had no gene match. Germline values: CDR1 LNHDA, CDR2 SQIVND (reference sequence). The CDR3 is CASSIVPGQGPYEQYF. Here the CDR3 DNA reads TGTGCCAGTAGTATAGTTCCGGGACAGGGGCCCTACGAGCAGTACTTC.

The V gene is TRBV7-6, the J gene TRBJ2-1; TRBD2 matches at 11 bases. Germline V gives CDR1 SGHVS, CDR2 FNYEAQ. The V and J ends lost 5 bases and 4 bases, in that order; junction bases with no gene match: 13. The CDR3 length is 18 residues. The CDR3 protein is CASSRRPPTSGNYNEQFF. The CDR3 DNA is TGTGCCAGCAGCCGTAGACCCCCGACTAGCGGGAATTACAATGAGCAGTTCTTC.

J is TRBJ2-6 and V is TRBV18, with TRBD1 matching 7 bases. The CDR3 has 14 amino acids. Losses at the gene ends were 6 bases for V and 1 base for J; bases not matched to a gene: 0. From germline, CDR1 is KGHSH and CDR2 LQKENI. The CDR3 bases are TGTGCCAGCTCGACAGGGTCTGGGGCCAACGTCCTGACTTTC. Amino acids: CASSTGSGANVLTF.

This sequence joins TRBV28 and TRBJ1-4; 8 bases line up with TRBD1. The CDR3 has 15 amino acids. Germline V CDR1 and CDR2: MDHEN, SYDVKM. J lost 8 bases, V lost 2 bases, and 7 bases had no gene match. The CDR3 sequence: CASSLTQGAKEKLFF. The CDR3 region has the DNA TGTGCCAGCAGTTTAACTCAGGGGGCCAAGGAAAAACTGTTTTTT.

This chain joins TRBV25-1 and TRBJ1-2; TRBD1 aligns across 7 bases. Germline V gene sequence: CDR1 MGHDK, CDR2 SYGVNS. The junction had 8 bases not matched to a gene; V was cut back by 2 bases and J by 8 bases. This CDR3 spans 14 amino acids. The CDR3 protein is CASSEVSNRGGYTF. CDR3 nucleotide sequence: TGTGCCAGCAGTGAAGTAAGCAACAGGGGCGGCTACACCTTC.

Details on this clone: Other DNA sequences in the same sample also yield this CDR3. V is TRBV5-6 and J is TRBJ1-2, with a weak D call TRBD1 (6 bases). The CDR3 length is 13 residues. Germline V gives CDR1 SGHDT, CDR2 YYEEEE. The germline V and J ends were trimmed by 1 base and 4 bases, with 8 bases remaining between them. CDR3 protein: CASSLTGSYGYTF. CDR3 in DNA: TGTGCCAGCAGCTTGACAGGGAGCTATGGCTACACCTTC. The entire variable domain, with the rest obtained from reference TRBV5-6 and TRBJ1-2, is as follows: DAGVTQSPTHLIKTRGQQVTLRCSPKSGHDTVSWYQQALGQGPQFIFQYYEEEERQRGNFPDRFSGHQFPNYSSELNVNALLLGDSALYLCASSLTGSYGYTFGSGTRLTVV.

The gene calls are TRBV19 and TRBJ1-1; possibly TRBD1 for D (5 bases). The CDR3 sequence is 13 residues long. V was cut by 5 bases and J by 8 bases, with 15 bases left in between. The germline CDR1 and CDR2 sequences are LNHDA and SQIVND (reference sequence). The CDR3 DNA sequence: TGTGCCAGTAGTGCTGACAGAGGCTTCGAAGCTTTCTTT. Translated: CASSADRGFEAFF.

The chain joins TRBV2 to TRBJ2-2, with TRBD2 matching over 9 bases. The germline V gene encodes CDR1 SNHLY and CDR2 FYNNEI. After removal of 2 bases from V and 4 bases from J, the junction contained 5 bases not matched to a gene. This CDR3 has 16 amino acids. The CDR3 DNA is TGTGCCAGCAGTGAAAATGAACTAGCGGGCACCGGGGAGCTGTTTTTT. It codes for CASSENELAGTGELFF.

This chain joins TRBV6-5 and TRBJ2-1; 11 bases match TRBD2. Germline trimming cut 7 bases from V and 5 bases from J; bases unmatched to any gene: 7. The CDR3 consists of 15 residues. CDR1 is MNHEY and CDR2 is SVGAGI in the germline V gene. In nucleotides, the CDR3 is TGTGCCAGCAAAATTACTAGCGGGAGAAACAATGAGCAGTTCTTC. Protein product: CASKITSGRNNEQFF.

The J gene is TRBJ1-2, the V gene TRBV5-1; weak D call: TRBD1 (5 bases). The CDR3 is made up of 13 amino acids. Germline CDR1 and CDR2: SGHRS and YFSETQ. Trimming cost V 2 bases and J 4 bases, with 9 bases left between them. DNA of the CDR3: TGCGCCAGCAGCTTCGGGGGTGGCTATGGCTACACCTTC. It translates to CASSFGGGYGYTF.

The V call is TRBV7-9, the J call TRBJ1-2; 11 nucleotides align to TRBD1. Trimming cost V 5 bases and J 7 bases; bases outside gene matches: 3. Germline lookup yields CDR1 SEHNR and CDR2 FQNEAQ (reference sequence). The CDR3 runs 13 residues. CDR3 DNA sequence: TGTGCCAGCAGCCCCGGACAGGGGGCTGGCTACACCTTC. Its translation is CASSPGQGAGYTF.

The V gene is TRBV30, the J gene TRBJ2-7, with a tentative D call TRBD2 (5 bases). Germline lookup yields CDR1 GTSNPN and CDR2 SVGIG (reference sequence). V was trimmed by 2 bases and J by 3 bases, leaving 11 bases between them. The CDR3 sequence is 13 residues long. Here the CDR3 reads CAWSTGIYYEQYF. CDR3 bases: TGTGCCTGGAGTACGGGGATATACTACGAGCAGTACTTC.

The chain has TRBV15 and TRBJ2-2, with 12 bases that match TRBD2. Germline CDR1 and CDR2: LNHNV and YYDKDF (reference sequence). J was trimmed by 6 bases and V by 4 bases; bases with no gene match: 12. CDR3 length: 18 residues. CDR3 amino acids: CATSNRESSGRVAGELFF. The CDR3 DNA is TGTGCCACCAGCAACAGAGAATCTAGCGGGAGGGTGGCCGGGGAGCTGTTTTTT.

The chain couples TRBV29-1 to TRBJ1-3, with a weak D call TRBD1 (6 bases). Per germline, CDR1 SQVTM and CDR2 ANQGSEA. With 6 bases removed from V and 4 bases from J, the gap between germline ends came to 16 bases. This CDR3 region has 14 residues. This chain's CDR3 is CSVEGGVEGNTIYF. In DNA form, the CDR3 reads TGCAGCGTGGAGGGGGGGGTAGAAGGAAACACCATATATTTT.

As regards this clone: This specimen includes other DNA sequences encoding the same CDR3. The chain recombines TRBV19 with TRBJ1-5; 7 bases map to TRBD1. The germline gives CDR1 LNHDA, CDR2 SQIVND (reference sequence). The trim removed 5 bases at V and 4 bases at J, leaving 8 bases unmatched. The CDR3 sequence is 15 residues long. CDR3 residues: CASSARQGANQPQHF. As DNA, the CDR3 is TGTGCCAGTAGTGCCCGACAGGGAGCAAATCAGCCCCAGCATTTT.

The chain combines TRBV6-5 with TRBJ1-2; 7 nucleotides agree with TRBD1. Germline lookup yields CDR1 MNHEY and CDR2 SVGAGI. The ends lost 6 bases at V and 4 bases at J; junction bases unmatched: 8. CDR3 length equals 14 residues. CDR3 coding DNA: TGTGCCAGCAGCCGGGACAGTACAGCCTATGGCTACACCTTC. Amino acid sequence: CASSRDSTAYGYTF.

The V gene is TRBV7-9, the J gene TRBJ1-3; 9 bases agree with TRBD1. This CDR3 is 16 amino acids long. J was trimmed by 0 bases and V by 5 bases; bases with no gene match: 5. Germline CDR1 SEHNR, CDR2 FQNEAQ (reference sequence). The CDR3 coding sequence is TGTGCCAGCAGCCTACGGACAGGGGACTCTGGAAACACCATATATTTT. Translating it yields CASSLRTGDSGNTIYF.

The V and J genes are TRBV5-4 and TRBJ2-2; TRBD1 might be the D (5 bases). With 4 bases removed from V and 1 base from J, the gap between germline ends came to 8 bases. CDR3 length equals 14 residues. Germline CDR1 reads SGHNT; CDR2 reads YYREEE (reference sequence). CDR3 bases: TGTGCCAGCAGCAACACAGGGAACACCGGGGAGCTGTTTTTT. This translates into CASSNTGNTGELFF.

This clone was counted a few times. This sequence joins TRBV7-9 and TRBJ2-7; 7 nucleotides agree with TRBD1. The CDR3 consists of 15 residues. The ends lost 5 bases at V and 1 base at J; junction bases unmatched: 8. The V gene's germline CDR1 is SEHNR and CDR2 FQNEAQ (reference sequence). The CDR3 sequence: CASSAGTEQSYEQYF. The DNA for the CDR3 is TGTGCCAGCAGCGCCGGGACAGAGCAGTCCTACGAGCAGTACTTC.

The chain combines TRBV19 with TRBJ1-6; TRBD1 matches 11 bases. CDR1 is LNHDA and CDR2 is SQIVND in the germline V gene (reference sequence). The CDR3 covers 15 residues. J was trimmed by 8 bases and V by 5 bases; bases with no gene match: 5. CDR3 sequence reads: CASSVGQGGDSPLHF. The CDR3 DNA sequence: TGTGCCAGTAGTGTGGGACAGGGGGGCGATTCACCCCTCCACTTT.

This clone occurred once. The J gene is TRBJ1-5, the V gene TRBV7-9; 9 nucleotides line up with TRBD1. V was clipped by 5 bases and J by 5 bases; unmatched bases: 4. The germline gives CDR1 SEHNR, CDR2 FQNEAQ (reference sequence). The CDR3 is made up of 14 amino acids. CDR3 nucleotide sequence: TGTGCCAGCAGCGAACAGGGGGCCGATCAGCCCCAGCATTTT. Translation gives CASSEQGADQPQHF. Using reference TRBV7-9 and TRBJ1-5 for the parts outside the CDR3, the full variable domain is DTGVSQNPRHKITKRGQNVTFRCDPISEHNRLYWYRQTLGQGPEFLTYFQNEAQLEKSRLLSDRFSAERPKGSFSTLEIQRTEQGDSAMYLCASSEQGADQPQHFGDGTRLSIL.

The genes are TRBV6-6 and TRBJ1-6; 8 nucleotides line up with TRBD1. The V and J ends lost 2 bases and 7 bases, in that order; junction bases with no gene match: 7. The CDR3 has 16 amino acids. Germline V gives CDR1 MNHNY, CDR2 SVGAGI (reference sequence). The CDR3 protein is CASSYGAGGRNSPLHF. The CDR3 DNA follows: TGTGCCAGCAGTTACGGGGCAGGGGGCCGGAATTCACCCCTCCACTTT.

The chain uses TRBV2 and TRBJ1-5, with a weak D call TRBD1 (6 bases). Per germline, CDR1 SNHLY and CDR2 FYNNEI. V was trimmed by 8 bases and J by 5 bases, leaving 13 bases between them. This CDR3 contains 13 residues. The CDR3 sequence is CASQTGRDQPQHF. The CDR3 nucleotides are TGTGCCAGCCAAACAGGGCGCGATCAGCCCCAGCATTTT.

The chain is built from TRBV3-1 (or the pseudogene TRBV3-2) and TRBJ2-5; TRBD2 agrees at 9 bases. The germline V gene has CDR1 LGHDT and CDR2 YNNKEL (reference sequence). The CDR3 contains 13 residues. J gave up 5 bases and V 3 bases, and 1 base lay outside the gene matches. The CDR3 DNA follows: TGTGCCAGCAGCCATCTAGCGGGGGAGACCCAGTACTTC. Its protein product is CASSHLAGETQYF.

V is TRBV6-1 and J is TRBJ1-3; D not certain. The germline V and J ends were trimmed by 2 bases and 0 bases, with 8 bases remaining between them. CDR1 is MNHNS and CDR2 is SASEGT in the germline V gene. This CDR3 has 15 residues. The CDR3: CASSENTNSGNTIYF. Written as DNA, the CDR3 is TGTGCCAGCAGTGAAAACACCAACTCTGGAAACACCATATATTTT.

This clone was recorded at least ten times. The chain recombines TRBV27 with TRBJ2-1; TRBD2 aligns across 8 bases. The junction had 7 bases not matched to a gene; V was cut back by 5 bases and J by 7 bases. This CDR3 region has 14 residues. The germline V gene encodes CDR1 MNHEY and CDR2 SMNVEV (reference sequence). The CDR3: CASSTSGPLNEQFF. CDR3 coding DNA: TGTGCCAGCAGTACTAGCGGCCCCTTAAATGAGCAGTTCTTC.